This T cell receptor (beta chain) is drawn from a study of shared clonotypes between healthy human individuals. This clone has just a few counts. Other DNA sequences in the same sample also yield this CDR3. Clones were sequenced by immunoSEQ multiplex PCR, and TCRdb holds only the in-frame ones, with some missing. Of approximately 980,000 clones listed, around three quarters were seen once; the top ten hold approximately 1.5%. The clonotype was recovered from a man younger than 35 in good health. The source material was memory CD4+ T cells sorted from blood. As for subset: CD45RA-negative fraction.

CDR3 bases: TGCAGCGTCGGAGGTAGCAATCAGCCCCAGCATTTT. Its translation is CSVGGSNQPQHF. This chain connects TRBV29-1 to TRBJ1-5; D gene uncertain. Per germline, CDR1 SQVTM and CDR2 ANQGSEA. The CDR3 length is 12 residues. V was cut by 6 bases and J by 0 bases, with 6 bases left in between.